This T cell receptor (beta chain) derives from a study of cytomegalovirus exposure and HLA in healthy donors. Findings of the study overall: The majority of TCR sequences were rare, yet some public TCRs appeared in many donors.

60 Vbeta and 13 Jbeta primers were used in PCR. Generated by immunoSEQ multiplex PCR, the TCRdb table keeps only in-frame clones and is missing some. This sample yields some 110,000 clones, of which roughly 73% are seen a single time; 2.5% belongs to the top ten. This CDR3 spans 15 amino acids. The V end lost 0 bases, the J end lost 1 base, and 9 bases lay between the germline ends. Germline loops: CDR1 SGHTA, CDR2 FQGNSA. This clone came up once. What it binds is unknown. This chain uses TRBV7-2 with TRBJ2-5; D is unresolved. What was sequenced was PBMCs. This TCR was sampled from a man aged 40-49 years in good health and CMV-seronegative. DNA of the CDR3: TGTGCCAGCAGCTTAGCGAGTCTACCCCAAGAGACCCAGTACTTC. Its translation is CASSLASLPQETQYF. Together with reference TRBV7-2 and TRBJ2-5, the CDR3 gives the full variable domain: GAGVSQSPSNKVTEKGKDVELRCDPISGHTALYWYRQSLGQGLEFLIYFQGNSAPDKSGLPSDRFSAERTGGSVSTLTIQRTQQEDSAVYLCASSLASLPQETQYFGPGTRLLVL.